This T cell receptor (beta chain) was retrieved from a study of T-cell memory formation after mild COVID-19. Study-wide results and caveats: Some clones that responded turned up in pre-infection memory, which suggests that cross-reactive memory joined in. Researchers report contracting CD4+ clones mostly in CM and EM, with CD8+ clones in EMRA.

Regarding this clonotype: What it recognizes is unknown.

V lost 7 bases and J lost 2, with 18 bases in between. Germline CDR1 and CDR2: SGHRS and YFSETQ. The CDR3 contains 15 residues. 5'RACE primed from the constant segment yielded TCR alpha and TCR beta cDNA libraries bearing sample barcodes and UMIs. TCRdb processed the 5' RACE reads anew with MiXCR; each CDR3 protein has one entry. The repertoire consists of around 310,000 distinct CDR3 sequences, with about 16% occurring once and the leading ten covering approximately 20%. The material sequenced was PBMCs or a T cell subset sorted from them (not recorded which). This sequence was found in a man younger than 35 who had mild COVID-19 (a few samples of this study predate the infection). Cell type and time point are not known. This chain joins TRBV5-1 and TRBJ2-5, with D possibly TRBD1 on 5 matching bases. The CDR3 protein is CASQPYPGLQETQYF. The CDR3 nucleotides read TGCGCCAGCCAACCCTATCCAGGGCTACAAGAGACCCAGTACTTC.